One TCR beta chain is described in this entry. Its specificity is not known. Different DNA sequences within this sample yield the same CDR3. The data were produced by immunoSEQ multiplex PCR, yet TCRdb's version contains in-frame clones alone and is incomplete. The profile shows hundreds of thousands of clones, roughly 98% of them singletons. Naivety among CD8 cells was defined by CD45RO negativity and positive CCR7 selection, thereby excluding terminally differentiated effector memory CD45RA+ cells. All donors were Caucasian adults living in Nashville, Tennessee. This sample was included in a study of shared clonotypes between healthy human individuals. Study-level information: Per-donor plates numbered three CD4 naive, three CD4 memory, two CD8 naive and one CD8 memory.

General study points: Clonotype sharing among the donors was expected to vary with sequencing depth.

The sequenced sample was naive CD8+ T cells sorted from blood. The sequence was collected from a man aged 25 to 45 in good health.

The CDR3 DNA follows: TGTGCCAGCAGCTTAGATGGCTACGAGCAGTACTTC. Translated: CASSLDGYEQYF. The rearrangement links TRBV11-3 to TRBJ2-7; the D is unclear. The germline V gene encodes CDR1 SGHNT and CDR2 YENEEA. The CDR3 consists of 12 residues. Trimming took 0 bases from V and 3 from J, leaving 3 bases between them. Looking up the rest from reference TRBV11-3 and TRBJ2-7 gives the full variable domain: EAGVVQSPRYKIIEKKQPVAFWCNPISGHNTLYWYLQNLGQGPELLIRYENEEAVDDSQLPKDRFSAERLKGVDSTLKIQPAELGDSAVYLCASSLDGYEQYFGPGTRLTVT.